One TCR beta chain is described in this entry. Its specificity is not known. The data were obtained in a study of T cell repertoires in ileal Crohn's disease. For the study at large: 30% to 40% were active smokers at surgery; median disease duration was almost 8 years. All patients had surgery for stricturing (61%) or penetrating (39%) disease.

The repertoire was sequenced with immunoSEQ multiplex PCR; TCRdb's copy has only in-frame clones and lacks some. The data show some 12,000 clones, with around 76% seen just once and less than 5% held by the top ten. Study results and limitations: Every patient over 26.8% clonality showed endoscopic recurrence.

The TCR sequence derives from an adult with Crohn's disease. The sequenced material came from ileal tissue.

This CDR3 is CASSLAGLATYNEQFF. DNA of the CDR3: TGCGCCAGCAGCTTGGCGGGACTAGCCACATACAATGAGCAGTTCTTC. V gene TRBV5-1 combines with J gene TRBJ2-1; TRBD2 matches 9 bases. The CDR3 extends over 16 amino acids. CDR1 is SGHRS, CDR2 YFSETQ, per germline. With V trimmed by 0 bases and J by 4 bases, 5 bases remained unmatched.